The sequence of this TCR beta chain was determined in a study of CD8 T cells in Susac syndrome. Germline V gives CDR1 KGHDR, CDR2 SFDVKD. CDR3 length: 13 residues. The junction had 0 bases not matched to a gene; V was cut back by 9 bases and J by 5 bases. Random hexamers primed reverse transcription of roughly 0.5 to 1 ug RNA. MiXCR, applied by TCRdb to the immunoSEQ multiplex PCR reads, yields one record per CDR3 protein. The sample includes approximately 49,000 distinct CDR3 sequences, around 95% of them seen just once. This sequence was found in a human donor with Susac syndrome. The chain joins TRBV24-1 to TRBJ2-3; 14 positions match TRBD2. Sequenced sample: CD8+ T cells from PBMCs. Here the CDR3 DNA reads TGTGCCACCGGGACTAGCGGGGGAGATACGCAGTATTTT. As protein: CATGTSGGDTQYF.